This T cell receptor beta chain was obtained from a study of shared clonotypes between healthy human individuals. Only one count was recorded for this clone. Produced via immunoSEQ multiplex PCR; TCRdb's table is partial and in-frame only. The profile covers around 1 million clones, with more than 75% appearing a single time and about 1.5% taken by the ten largest. The sequenced material came from memory CD4+ T cells sorted from blood. Noted subset: CD45RA-negative fraction. The clonotype comes from a man between 18 and 29 years old in good health.

The CDR3: CASSKAGQSYEQYF. The CDR3 DNA follows: TGTGCCAGCAGCAAAGCTGGACAGTCCTACGAGCAGTACTTC. The rearrangement uses TRBV21-1 and TRBJ2-7; the table's D call, TRBD1, has no DNA check behind it. TRBV21-1 is marked as a pseudogene. The CDR3 consists of 14 residues.